The entry that follows covers one T cell receptor beta chain sequence. The antigen is unknown. This sample stems from a study of T cell responses to AZD1222 COVID-19 vaccine. Investigators merged groups given second doses at roughly 4 or roughly 12 weeks. Study results and caveats: Donors skewed white British and female; clonal diversity was possibly underestimated.

This CDR3 has 15 residues. After removal of 5 bases from V and 4 bases from J, the junction contained 7 bases not matched to a gene. Germline CDR1 is SGHVS and CDR2 is FQNEAQ. Method: immunoSEQ multiplex PCR; TCRdb's copy keeps in-frame clones and lacks some. The data show roughly 140,000 clones, 85% to 95% seen once. The origin of this receptor is an adult who received the AZD1222 COVID-19 vaccine. Sequenced here: peripheral blood, sampled 28 days after the second AZD1222 dose. The V gene is TRBV7-8, the J gene TRBJ2-3, with 9 bases aligning to TRBD1. The CDR3 DNA reads TGTGCCAGCAGCCAAGGGGACAGGGATTCAGATACGCAGTATTTT. It yields the protein CASSQGDRDSDTQYF.